These 5 T cell receptor beta chains were sequenced from one sample in a study of T cell responses to AZD1222 COVID-19 vaccine. Clones were sequenced by immunoSEQ multiplex PCR, and TCRdb holds only the in-frame ones, with some missing. The sample includes approximately 140,000 clones, about 91% of them seen just once. Sequencing used peripheral blood, obtained 28 days after the second AZD1222 dose. All receptors come from an adult who received the AZD1222 COVID-19 vaccine.

The chain links TRBV3-1 (or the pseudogene TRBV3-2) to TRBJ2-6; D is unclear. Trimming removed 5 bases at V and 3 bases at J, with 5 bases between. The V gene's germline CDR1 is LGHDT and CDR2 YNNKEL (reference sequence). The CDR3 extends over 13 amino acids. CDR3 sequence (DNA): TGTGCCAGCAGCTACGTTGGGGCCAACGTCCTGACTTTC. Its protein is CASSYVGANVLTF.

The rearrangement joins TRBV4-3 to TRBJ2-5; TRBD2 agrees at 7 bases. The junction had 10 bases not matched to a gene; V was cut back by 0 bases and J by 3 bases. Germline values: CDR1 LGHNA, CDR2 YSLEER. The CDR3 length is 17 residues. Here the CDR3 reads CASSQDLGRGRKETQYF. The CDR3 region has the DNA TGCGCCAGCAGCCAAGACCTAGGGAGGGGTAGAAAAGAGACCCAGTACTTC.

The chain combines TRBV18 with TRBJ2-5; D is uncertain. Per the germline V gene, CDR1 is KGHSH and CDR2 is LQKENI. This CDR3 comprises 14 residues. V lost 5 bases to trimming and J lost 5 bases, with 15 bases between them. CDR3 coding DNA: TGTGCCAGCTCATTAGGACCGGGCGGTGAGACCCAGTACTTC. This gives the protein CASSLGPGGETQYF.

This sequence joins TRBV27 and TRBJ1-2; D is ambiguous. V lost 0 bases and J 4 bases, leaving 6 bases between the germline ends. Germline-derived CDR1 and CDR2 are MNHEY and SMNVEV (reference sequence). This CDR3 has 13 amino acids. This chain's CDR3 is CASSLSLGYGYTF. CDR3 bases: TGTGCCAGCAGTTTATCGTTGGGCTATGGCTACACCTTC.

CDR3 in DNA: TGTGCCAGCAGCTCCAGGGTGAACACTGAAGCTTTCTTT. Translated, it gives CASSSRVNTEAFF. The genes are TRBV7-3 and TRBJ1-1; D is possibly TRBD1 (5 bases). Germline lookup yields CDR1 SGHTA and CDR2 FQGTGA. The CDR3 is 13 residues long. V was shortened by 4 bases and J by 0 bases, with 6 bases between the two germline ends.